A single sample gave rise to the 28 T cell receptor beta chains below, sequenced in a study of long-term antiretroviral therapy in people with HIV. Run at survey level, the immunoSEQ assay was version v3.0. TCRdb keeps only in-frame clones here, not all; method: immunoSEQ multiplex PCR. Of around 24,000 clones in the sample, more than 75% were seen once. Sequencing was performed on unsorted PBMCs, taken 0.5 years after starting antiretroviral therapy. The receptors were sampled from a middle-aged woman with HIV.

V is TRBV30 and J is TRBJ1-1; D not resolved. The CDR3 spans 13 residues. The V end was cut by 2 bases, the J end by 7 bases, with 14 bases between. Per germline, CDR1 GTSNPN and CDR2 SVGIG (reference sequence). In DNA form, the CDR3 reads TGTGCCTGGAGTAGCCGGTCCTACAGTGAAGCTTTCTTT. This sequence encodes CAWSSRSYSEAFF.

The chain couples TRBV7-3 to TRBJ2-1; 7 bases are shared with TRBD1. The V gene end was trimmed by 0 bases and the J gene end by 8 bases; junction bases not matched to a gene: 1. There are 13 residues in the CDR3. Germline V gene data show CDR1 as SGHTA and CDR2 as FQGTGA. CDR3 nucleotides: TGTGCCAGCAGCTTAACAGGGGGCTATGAGCAGTTCTTC. Encoded protein: CASSLTGGYEQFF.

This sequence joins TRBV15 and TRBJ2-7, with D hard to call. V was cut by 1 base and J by 7 bases, with 8 bases left in between. Germline V CDR1 and CDR2: LNHNV, YYDKDF (reference sequence). This CDR3 has 12 amino acids. The CDR3 DNA reads TGTGCCACCAGCAGAGGATATATGGAGCAGTACTTC. Translating it yields CATSRGYMEQYF.

In its sample, this clone was seen once. The chain couples TRBV7-9 to TRBJ1-1; D not resolved. Trimming left V 1 base short and J 3 bases short, with 12 bases between. The germline V gene has CDR1 SEHNR and CDR2 FQNEAQ (reference sequence). There are 15 residues in the CDR3. The CDR3 sequence is CASSLDSWRDTEAFF. The CDR3 DNA reads TGTGCCAGCAGCTTAGACTCTTGGCGGGACACTGAAGCTTTCTTT.

The chain links TRBV5-4 to TRBJ2-5; D may be TRBD1 or TRBD2 (6 bases each). Germline CDR1 is SGHNT and CDR2 is YYREEE (reference sequence). V was pared by 1 base and J by 5 bases, with 12 bases between. This CDR3 is built from 14 residues. CDR3 bases: TGTGCCAGCAGCTTGCGGGGGCTGGGGGAGACCCAGTACTTC. Protein product: CASSLRGLGETQYF.

This clone is a singleton in its sample. This rearrangement joins TRBV9 to TRBJ2-4, with TRBD1 matching over 10 bases. Per the germline V gene, CDR1 is SGDLS and CDR2 is YYNGEE. V lost 4 bases to trimming and J lost 8 bases; unmatched junction nucleotides: 9. The CDR3 spans 15 residues. The CDR3 DNA sequence: TGTGCCAGCAGCCGCGGGGACAGGGGTCTGGACATTCAGTACTTC. Translation: CASSRGDRGLDIQYF.

This clone appeared a single time. The rearrangement joins TRBV6-5 to TRBJ2-7, with D perhaps TRBD2 (5 bases). V lost 6 bases to trimming and J lost 7 bases, with 16 bases between them. Germline-derived CDR1 and CDR2 are MNHEY and SVGAGI. This CDR3 region has 13 residues. CDR3 sequence reads: CASSPGLPGEQYF. The CDR3 bases are TGTGCCAGCAGCCCCGGCCTGCCGGGGGAGCAGTACTTC.

This clone was counted a few times. V usage is TRBV5-1 and J usage is TRBJ2-2, with unresolved D. This CDR3 has 14 residues. Germline CDR1 reads SGHRS; CDR2 reads YFSETQ. Trimming pared 0 bases from V and 5 bases from J, leaving 8 bases between. CDR3 protein: CASSLEPVTGELFF. CDR3 sequence (DNA): TGCGCCAGCAGCTTGGAACCTGTAACCGGGGAGCTGTTTTTT. Combining the CDR3 with reference TRBV5-1 and TRBJ2-2 gives the whole variable domain KAGVTQTPRYLIKTRGQQVTLSCSPISGHRSVSWYQQTPGQGLQFLFEYFSETQRNKGNFPGRFSGRQFSNSRSEMNVSTLELGDSALYLCASSLEPVTGELFFGEGSRLTVL.

The V call is TRBV18, the J call TRBJ1-1; no firm D call. This CDR3 is built from 14 residues. V was shortened by 0 bases and J by 1 base, with 6 bases between the two germline ends. Germline-derived CDR1 and CDR2 are KGHSH and LQKENI. Here the CDR3 DNA reads TGTGCCAGCTCACCACCGACCGGGAACACTGAAGCTTTCTTT. Residues: CASSPPTGNTEAFF.

This clone has only a few counts. The V call is TRBV30, the J call TRBJ1-3; D is ambiguous. The CDR3 loop spans 14 amino acids. The V gene's germline CDR1 is GTSNPN and CDR2 SVGIG (reference sequence). With 1 base removed from V and 4 bases from J, the gap between germline ends came to 11 bases. Here the CDR3 reads CAWSALRTGNTIYF. DNA for the CDR3: TGTGCCTGGAGTGCTCTCAGGACCGGAAACACCATATATTTT.

The chain links TRBV7-9 to TRBJ1-4; a possible D gene is TRBD1 (6 bases). The ends were cut back, 3 bases at V and 4 bases at J, with 12 bases in the middle. CDR3 length: 15 amino acids. Germline V CDR1 and CDR2: SEHNR, FQNEAQ (reference sequence). CDR3 loop: CASSLGGQINEKLFF. CDR3 sequence (DNA): TGTGCCAGCAGCTTGGGAGGACAGATTAATGAAAAACTGTTTTTT.

The chain has TRBV19 and TRBJ2-3, with D tentatively TRBD2 (7 bases). Germline CDR1 LNHDA, CDR2 SQIVND (reference sequence). V lost 3 bases and J lost 4, with 17 bases in between. There are 16 residues in the CDR3. The CDR3 is CASSMNKGGGSDTQYF. The CDR3 DNA sequence: TGTGCCAGTAGTATGAATAAAGGGGGGGGGTCAGATACGCAGTATTTT.

V is TRBV10-3 and J is TRBJ2-5, with D tentatively TRBD1 or TRBD2 (6 bases each). Looked up from germline, CDR1 is ENHRY and CDR2 is SYGVKD. Deletions cut 6 bases from V and 5 bases from J, with 19 bases between. The CDR3 is 15 residues long. CDR3 coding DNA: TGTGCCATCAGCCCGGGACACCAAAGCGGGGAGACCCAGTACTTC. Translation gives CAISPGHQSGETQYF.

This clone was seen only once. The chain has TRBV5-1 and TRBJ1-5; no firm D call. Germline V gene sequence: CDR1 SGHRS, CDR2 YFSETQ. There are 15 residues in the CDR3. V was pared by 0 bases and J by 1 base, with 8 bases between. In DNA form, the CDR3 reads TGCGCCAGCAGCTTGGGCATAACGAGCAATCAGCCCCAGCATTTT. This translates into CASSLGITSNQPQHF.

The rearrangement uses TRBV7-9 and TRBJ2-3, with TRBD1 as a possible D gene (5 bases). Looked up from germline, CDR1 is SEHNR and CDR2 is FQNEAQ (reference sequence). CDR3 length: 14 residues. Trimming removed 0 bases from V and 3 bases from J, with 7 bases in between. The CDR3 spells CASSLAQGTDTQYF. Here the CDR3 DNA reads TGTGCCAGCAGCTTAGCCCAGGGAACAGATACGCAGTATTTT. Supplemented by reference TRBV7-9 and TRBJ2-3, the full variable domain reads DTGVSQNPRHKITKRGQNVTFRCDPISEHNRLYWYRQTLGQGPEFLTYFQNEAQLEKSRLLSDRFSAERPKGSFSTLEIQRTEQGDSAMYLCASSLAQGTDTQYFGPGTRLTVL.

In DNA, the CDR3 is TGTGCCAGCAGCCCCTGGTCCGTCCGGGGTGGAAACACCATATATTTT. Its protein is CASSPWSVRGGNTIYF. The V call is TRBV11-2, the J call TRBJ1-3; no clear D. The CDR3 has 16 residues. The germline V gene encodes CDR1 SGHAT and CDR2 FQNNGV. The ends were cut back, 5 bases at V and 3 bases at J, with 17 bases in the middle. Full variable domain (remainder filled in from reference TRBV11-2 and TRBJ1-3): EAGVAQSPRYKIIEKRQSVAFWCNPISGHATLYWYQQILGQGPKLLIQFQNNGVVDDSQLPKDRFSAERLKGVDSTLKIQPAKLEDSAVYLCASSPWSVRGGNTIYFGEGSWLTVV.

The chain recombines TRBV18 with TRBJ2-3; 9 bases match TRBD1. Unmatched junction bases numbered 4, after V lost 5 bases and J lost 4 bases. Germline-derived CDR1 and CDR2 are KGHSH and LQKENI. The CDR3 is 14 residues long. CDR3 protein: CASSEGQGPDTQYF. The CDR3 DNA reads as TGTGCCAGCTCAGAGGGACAGGGACCAGATACGCAGTATTTT.

The chain has TRBV5-4 and TRBJ1-1, with TRBD1 as a possible D gene (5 bases). The CDR3 totals 14 residues. CDR1 SGHNT and CDR2 YYREEE come from the germline V gene (reference sequence). Trimming cost V 1 base and J 1 base, with 8 bases left between them. The CDR3 coding sequence is TGTGCCAGCAGCTTGATGACAGAGAACACTGAAGCTTTCTTT. Translated: CASSLMTENTEAFF.

The rearrangement uses TRBV5-4 and TRBJ2-5; D might be TRBD1 or TRBD2, each matching 5 bases. From germline, CDR1 is SGHNT and CDR2 YYREEE (reference sequence). This CDR3 contains 13 residues. The V end lost 7 bases, the J end lost 2 bases, and 12 bases lay between the germline ends. For the CDR3, the DNA is TGTGCCAGCGGGACGCAACAGCAAGAGACCCAGTACTTC. It specifies CASGTQQQETQYF.

The V gene is TRBV2, the J gene TRBJ1-5; a weak D match, TRBD1 (6 bases). The CDR3 is 15 amino acids. Germline V gene sequence: CDR1 SNHLY, CDR2 FYNNEI. Trimming shortened V by 8 bases and J by 1 base, and 15 bases separated the two germline ends. The CDR3 sequence is CASGETGYSNQPQHF. In nucleotides, the CDR3 is TGTGCCAGCGGAGAAACAGGGTACAGCAATCAGCCCCAGCATTTT.

The chain combines TRBV27 with TRBJ2-5; D gene uncertain. V was shortened by 6 bases and J by 5 bases, with 13 bases between the two germline ends. In germline, CDR1 is MNHEY, CDR2 SMNVEV (reference sequence). The CDR3 loop spans 13 amino acids. The CDR3 spells CASSLSPVETQYF. In DNA form, the CDR3 reads TGTGCCAGCAGCCTCTCCCCTGTGGAGACCCAGTACTTC.

This clone appeared once. The chain couples TRBV7-9 to TRBJ1-1, with D perhaps matching TRBD1 (6 bases). CDR1 is SEHNR and CDR2 is FQNEAQ in the germline V gene (reference sequence). The CDR3 consists of 16 residues. V was cut by 3 bases and J by 0 bases, with 14 bases left in between. CDR3 in DNA: TGTGCCAGCAGCTTTCCAGGGGCTGGGATGAACACTGAAGCTTTCTTT. Residues: CASSFPGAGMNTEAFF.

V and J are TRBV4-2 and TRBJ1-2; D is unresolved. Germline CDR1 and CDR2: LGHNA and YNFKEQ. The V and J ends lost 0 bases and 2 bases respectively, with 13 bases between them. This CDR3 has 16 amino acids. CDR3 nucleotides: TGTGCCAGCAGCCAAGATCTTTCAGGCAGGAACTATGGCTACACCTTC. As protein: CASSQDLSGRNYGYTF.

The rearrangement links TRBV2 to TRBJ2-2, with 10 bases lining up with TRBD2. With V trimmed by 2 bases and J by 4 bases, 7 bases remained unmatched. In germline, CDR1 is SNHLY, CDR2 FYNNEI. The CDR3 runs 17 residues. CDR3 nucleotide sequence: TGTGCCAGCAGTGAACGTTGGCTAGCGGGGGCCACCGGGGAGCTGTTTTTT. The encoded protein is CASSERWLAGATGELFF.

By share of the sample, this clone is medium-sized (0.01 to 0.1%). The chain has TRBV2 and TRBJ1-2, with 11 positions matching TRBD1. There are 16 residues in the CDR3. Germline loops: CDR1 SNHLY, CDR2 FYNNEI. V lost 3 bases and J lost 3; bases outside the gene matches: 6. CDR3 in amino acids: CASSEGTGGFDYGYTF. In DNA, the CDR3 is TGTGCCAGCAGTGAGGGGACAGGGGGATTTGACTATGGCTACACCTTC.

The chain combines TRBV5-4 with TRBJ1-2; TRBD1 is a possible D gene (6 bases). Germline CDR1 and CDR2: SGHNT and YYREEE (reference sequence). Deletions cut 6 bases from V and 4 bases from J, with 19 bases between. CDR3 size: 15 residues. DNA of the CDR3: TGTGCCAGCAACCATCGGAGCGGGGGCCGCTATGGCTACACCTTC. This translates into CASNHRSGGRYGYTF.

CDR3 residues: CASSLHWTSGGLADTQYF. The DNA of the CDR3 is TGTGCCAGCAGTTTGCACTGGACTAGCGGGGGATTGGCAGATACGCAGTATTTT. The chain carries TRBV28 and TRBJ2-3; TRBD2 agrees at 13 bases. The CDR3 is 18 amino acids. Germline V gene sequence: CDR1 MDHEN, CDR2 SYDVKM. V was clipped by 3 bases and J by 4 bases; unmatched bases: 10.

For this clone: Other DNA sequences in the same sample also yield this CDR3. This CDR3 reads CASSLARSYEQYF. In nucleotides, the CDR3 is TGTGCCAGCAGCTTAGCCAGGAGCTACGAGCAGTACTTC. The chain is built from TRBV7-3 and TRBJ2-7; D is undetermined. The V gene's germline CDR1 is SGHTA and CDR2 FQGTGA. The CDR3 length is 13 residues. Trimming removed 2 bases from V and 3 bases from J, with 8 bases in between.